What follows are 11 T cell receptor beta chains derived from one specimen sequenced in a study of blood T cell repertoires in COVID-19. Sequencing used immunoSEQ multiplex PCR; TCRdb keeps in-frame clones, though not all of them. The table records about 80,000 clones, about four fifths of them present only once. Sequenced input: peripheral blood. The receptors originated from a man aged 50 to 59 with acute or convalescent COVID-19.

This clone was seen once. The chain couples TRBV29-1 to TRBJ2-1, with 10 bases fitting TRBD2. This CDR3 comprises 13 residues. Germline lookup yields CDR1 SQVTM and CDR2 ANQGSEA. V gave up 6 bases and J gave up 8 bases; unmatched junction bases: 7. The CDR3 sequence: CSVFGTSVYEQFF. CDR3 sequence (DNA): TGCAGCGTCTTTGGGACTAGCGTATATGAGCAGTTCTTC.

The chain links TRBV9 to TRBJ2-3; tentative D call: TRBD2 (5 bases). The CDR3 is 16 amino acids. With 4 bases removed from V and 0 bases from J, the gap between germline ends came to 15 bases. Germline CDR1 is SGDLS and CDR2 is YYNGEE. This CDR3 is CASSSAVLTSTDTQYF. In DNA, the CDR3 is TGTGCCAGCAGCTCAGCGGTTTTAACTAGCACAGATACGCAGTATTTT. Full variable domain (rest looked up from reference TRBV9 and TRBJ2-3): DSGVTQTPKHLITATGQRVTLRCSPRSGDLSVYWYQQSLDQGLQFLIQYYNGEERAKGNILERFSAQQFPDLHSELNLSSLELGDSALYFCASSSAVLTSTDTQYFGPGTRLTVL.

J is TRBJ1-1 and V is TRBV19; D is unclear. The V end was cut by 7 bases, the J end by 0 bases, with 18 bases between. The CDR3 contains 16 residues. The germline gives CDR1 LNHDA, CDR2 SQIVND (reference sequence). The CDR3 loop is CASKNGELGLNTEAFF. The CDR3, as DNA: TGTGCCAGTAAAAACGGGGAACTTGGATTGAACACTGAAGCTTTCTTT.

This clone was seen just once. This chain connects TRBV6-2 or TRBV6-3 to TRBJ2-2; D might be TRBD1 (5 bases). CDR3 length equals 14 residues. Trimming took 5 bases from V and 3 from J, leaving 10 bases between them. Germline V lookup: CDR1 MNHEY, CDR2 SVGEGT. Written as DNA, the CDR3 is TGTGCCAGCAGTGCACGACAGTACACCGGGGAGCTGTTTTTT. This sequence encodes CASSARQYTGELFF.

This clone is a singleton in its sample. This chain joins TRBV4-3 and TRBJ1-1; the D gene is possibly TRBD1 (5 bases). V was pared by 0 bases and J by 4 bases, with 12 bases between. The germline gives CDR1 LGHNA, CDR2 YSLEER. The CDR3 totals 15 residues. In DNA form, the CDR3 reads TGCGCCAGCAGCCAAGATCGGGCAGGGATCACTGAAGCTTTCTTT. Amino acids: CASSQDRAGITEAFF.

CDR3 in amino acids: CAWSVQRGDTQYF. In DNA, the CDR3 is TGTGCCTGGAGTGTACAAAGGGGAGATACGCAGTATTTT. The chain combines TRBV30 with TRBJ2-3; D perhaps matches TRBD1 (5 bases). The V gene's germline CDR1 is GTSNPN and CDR2 SVGIG (reference sequence). The CDR3 is 13 amino acids. V dropped 0 bases and J dropped 5 bases, with 9 bases sitting between them.

The chain combines TRBV24-1 with TRBJ1-1, with 7 bases fitting TRBD1. Germline loops: CDR1 KGHDR, CDR2 SFDVKD. This CDR3 contains 16 residues. Trimming cost V 4 bases and J 1 base; bases outside gene matches: 8. CDR3 DNA sequence: TGTGCCACCAGTGACCACAGGGGCCCCGGGAACACTGAAGCTTTCTTT. Translating it yields CATSDHRGPGNTEAFF.

The chain links TRBV4-3 to TRBJ2-2; 7 nucleotides line up with TRBD1. The CDR3 runs to 16 residues. In germline, CDR1 is LGHNA, CDR2 YSLEER. The V segment lost 4 bases and the J segment 5 bases; nucleotides outside the gene matches: 10. The DNA for the CDR3 is TGCGCCAGCAGCCCCGAGGAGGCAGGGGGTACCGGGGAGCTGTTTTTT. Residues: CASSPEEAGGTGELFF.

The J gene is TRBJ2-5, the V gene TRBV6-6; the D gene is possibly TRBD2 (6 bases). V lost 2 bases and J 1 base, leaving 14 bases between the germline ends. The CDR3 is 16 residues long. The germline CDR1 and CDR2 sequences are MNHNY and SVGAGI (reference sequence). The CDR3 DNA is TGTGCCAGCAGTTACGAGGGGACTTTAATCCAAGAGACCCAGTACTTC. Residues: CASSYEGTLIQETQYF.

The V and J genes are TRBV2 and TRBJ1-5, with D tentatively TRBD1 (6 bases). Trimming removed 2 bases from V and 6 bases from J, with 11 bases in between. CDR3 length: 14 amino acids. Germline CDR1 SNHLY, CDR2 FYNNEI. The CDR3 protein is CASSEQGLTQPQHF. The CDR3 DNA follows: TGTGCCAGCAGTGAACAGGGGCTAACTCAGCCCCAGCATTTT.

The V call is TRBV27, the J call TRBJ2-2; D is perhaps TRBD2 (7 bases). The germline V gene encodes CDR1 MNHEY and CDR2 SMNVEV (reference sequence). Trimming pared 1 base from V and 6 bases from J, leaving 15 bases between. The CDR3 has 16 residues. CDR3 coding DNA: TGTGCCAGCAGTTTATTGCGCGGGGGCGGCGCCGGGGAGCTGTTTTTT. It specifies CASSLLRGGGAGELFF.